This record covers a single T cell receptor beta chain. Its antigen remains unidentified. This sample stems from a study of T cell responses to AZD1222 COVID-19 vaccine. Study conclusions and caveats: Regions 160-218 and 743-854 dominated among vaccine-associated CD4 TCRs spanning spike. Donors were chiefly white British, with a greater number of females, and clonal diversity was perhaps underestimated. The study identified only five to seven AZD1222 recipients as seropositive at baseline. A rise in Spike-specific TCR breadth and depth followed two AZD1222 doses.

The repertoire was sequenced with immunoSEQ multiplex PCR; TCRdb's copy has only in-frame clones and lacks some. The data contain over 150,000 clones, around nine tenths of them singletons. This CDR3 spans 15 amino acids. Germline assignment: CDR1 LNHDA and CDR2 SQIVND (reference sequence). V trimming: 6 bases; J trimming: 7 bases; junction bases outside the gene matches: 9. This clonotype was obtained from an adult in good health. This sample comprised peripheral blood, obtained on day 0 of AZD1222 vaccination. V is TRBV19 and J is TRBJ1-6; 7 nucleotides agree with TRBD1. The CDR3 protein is CASSSDRVGNSPLHF. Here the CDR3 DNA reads TGTGCCAGTAGCTCCGACAGGGTGGGCAATTCACCCCTCCACTTT.